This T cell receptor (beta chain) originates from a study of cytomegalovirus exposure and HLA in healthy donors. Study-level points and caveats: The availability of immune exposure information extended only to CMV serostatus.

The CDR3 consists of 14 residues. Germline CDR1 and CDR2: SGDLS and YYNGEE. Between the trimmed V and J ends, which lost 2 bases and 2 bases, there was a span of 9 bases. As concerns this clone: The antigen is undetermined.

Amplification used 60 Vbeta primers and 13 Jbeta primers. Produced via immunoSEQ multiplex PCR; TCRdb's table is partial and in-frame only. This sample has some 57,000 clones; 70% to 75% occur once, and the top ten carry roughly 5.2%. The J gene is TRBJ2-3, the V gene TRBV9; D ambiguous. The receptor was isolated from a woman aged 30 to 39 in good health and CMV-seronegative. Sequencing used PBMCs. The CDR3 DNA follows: TGTGCCAGCAGCGTCGCGGAGCCCACAGATACGCAGTATTTT. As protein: CASSVAEPTDTQYF.